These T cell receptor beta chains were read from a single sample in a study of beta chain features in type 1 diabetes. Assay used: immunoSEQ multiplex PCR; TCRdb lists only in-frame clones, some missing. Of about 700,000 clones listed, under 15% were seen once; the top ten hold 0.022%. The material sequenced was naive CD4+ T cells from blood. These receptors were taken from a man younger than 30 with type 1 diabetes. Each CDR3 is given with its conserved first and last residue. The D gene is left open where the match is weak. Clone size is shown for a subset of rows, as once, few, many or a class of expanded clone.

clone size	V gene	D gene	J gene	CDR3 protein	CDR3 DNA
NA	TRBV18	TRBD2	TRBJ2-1	CASSPAGLAGNNEQFF	TGTGCCAGCTCACCTGCGGGACTAGCGGGAAACAATGAGCAGTTCTTC
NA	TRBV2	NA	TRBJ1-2	CARRPGATLSYGYTF	TGTGCCAGGCGCCCGGGAGCGACCCTTAGCTATGGCTACACCTTC
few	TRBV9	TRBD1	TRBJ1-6	CASSTGQGMTPLHF	TGTGCCAGCAGCACGGGACAGGGAATGACACCCCTCCACTTT
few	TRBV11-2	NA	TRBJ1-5	CASSSMEGQPQHF	TGTGCCAGCAGCTCCATGGAGGGTCAGCCCCAGCATTTT
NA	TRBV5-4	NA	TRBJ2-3	CASSLKRGGVGTDTQYF	TGTGCCAGCAGCTTGAAGAGGGGGGGAGTTGGGACAGATACGCAGTATTTT
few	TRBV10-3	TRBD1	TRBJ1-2	CAIRANRGEGYTF	TGTGCCATCAGGGCCAACAGGGGTGAAGGCTACACCTTC
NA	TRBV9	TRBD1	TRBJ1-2	CASSVSTTGVRGYTF	TGTGCCAGCAGCGTATCGACGACAGGGGTTCGTGGCTACACCTTC
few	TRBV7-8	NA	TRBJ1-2	CASSRAGDYGYTF	TGTGCCAGCAGCCGGGCGGGGGACTATGGCTACACCTTC
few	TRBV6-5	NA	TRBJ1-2	CASSFGQNYGYTF	TGTGCCAGCAGCTTCGGACAGAACTATGGCTACACCTTC
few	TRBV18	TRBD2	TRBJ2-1	CASSRTSGNSYNEQFF	TGTGCCAGCTCACGCACTAGCGGGAACTCCTACAATGAGCAGTTCTTC
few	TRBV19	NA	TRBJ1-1	CASSHQPANWMNTEAFF	TGTGCCAGTAGTCACCAGCCGGCCAACTGGATGAACACTGAAGCTTTCTTT
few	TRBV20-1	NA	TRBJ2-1	CSAKADEQFF	TGCAGTGCTAAGGCAGATGAGCAGTTCTTC
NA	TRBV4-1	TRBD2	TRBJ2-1	CASSQEIRGGSYNEQFF	TGCGCCAGCAGCCAAGAAATACGGGGGGGCTCCTACAATGAGCAGTTCTTC
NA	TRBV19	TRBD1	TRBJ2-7	CASSIGPGTGLTIYEQYF	TGTGCCAGTAGTATCGGTCCCGGGACAGGTTTGACGATCTACGAGCAGTACTTC
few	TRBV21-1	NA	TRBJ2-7	CASSKASGTGEVEQYF	TGTGCCAGCAGCAAAGCCTCCGGGACAGGGGAGGTCGAGCAGTACTTC
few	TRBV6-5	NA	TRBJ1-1	CASSTWLNTEAFF	TGTGCCAGCAGTACCTGGTTGAACACTGAAGCTTTCTTT
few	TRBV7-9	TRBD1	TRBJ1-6	CASSTGTAYSPLHF	TGTGCCAGCAGTACCGGGACAGCATATTCACCCCTCCACTTT
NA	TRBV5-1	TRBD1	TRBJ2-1	CASSLDEGQPRAIIEQFF	TGCGCCAGCAGCTTGGACGAGGGACAGCCGCGGGCAATCATCGAGCAGTTCTTC
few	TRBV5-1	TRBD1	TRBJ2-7	CASSLEQGVGYEQYF	TGCGCCAGCAGCTTGGAACAGGGGGTAGGGTACGAGCAGTACTTC
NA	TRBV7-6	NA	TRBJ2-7	CASSWAGAAYYEQYF	TGTGCCAGCAGCTGGGCGGGGGCAGCTTACTACGAGCAGTACTTC
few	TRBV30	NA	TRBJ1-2	CAWSVAGEVGYTF	TGTGCCTGGAGTGTTGCAGGAGAGGTGGGCTACACCTTC
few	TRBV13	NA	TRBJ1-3	CASSMGGNTIYF	TGTGCCAGCAGCATGGGAGGAAACACCATATATTTT
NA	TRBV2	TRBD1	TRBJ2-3	CAGHRGLADTQYF	TGTGCCGGGCACAGGGGGCTGGCGGATACGCAGTATTTT
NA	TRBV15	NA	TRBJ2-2	CATQGGRDTGELFF	TGTGCCACTCAGGGGGGCAGGGACACCGGGGAGCTGTTTTTT
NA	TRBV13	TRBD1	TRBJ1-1	CASTIYPRQGNTEAFF	TGTGCCAGCACTATATACCCGAGACAGGGAAACACTGAAGCTTTCTTT
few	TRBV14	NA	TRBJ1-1	CASSQVGGHTEAFF	TGTGCCAGCAGCCAAGTTGGGGGACACACTGAAGCTTTCTTT
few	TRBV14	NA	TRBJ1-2	CASSLYRVGGYTF	TGTGCCAGCAGCCTTTACAGGGTAGGAGGCTACACCTTC
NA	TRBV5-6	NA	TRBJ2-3	CASSLLPGTDTQYF	TGTGCCAGCAGCTTGCTCCCGGGCACAGATACGCAGTATTTT
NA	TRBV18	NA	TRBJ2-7	CASSPRDGAYEQYF	TGTGCCAGCTCACCACGGGACGGGGCCTACGAGCAGTACTTC
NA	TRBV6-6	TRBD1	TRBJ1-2	CASSPEGGVYGYTF	TGTGCCAGCAGCCCCGAAGGGGGCGTCTATGGCTACACCTTC
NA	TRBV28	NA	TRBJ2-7	CASRLKTLRYEQYF	TGTGCCAGCCGCTTGAAGACCCTAAGATACGAGCAGTACTTC
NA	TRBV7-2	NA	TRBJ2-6	CASSLAGYSGANVLTF	TGTGCCAGCAGCTTAGCGGGGTACTCTGGGGCCAACGTCCTGACTTTC
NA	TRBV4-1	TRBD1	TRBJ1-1	CASSQGDRGLSEAFF	TGCGCCAGCAGCCAAGGGGACAGGGGTCTGTCTGAAGCTTTCTTT
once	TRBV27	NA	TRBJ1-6	CASSLETVWGNSPLHF	TGTGCCAGCAGTTTAGAAACGGTTTGGGGTAATTCACCCCTCCACTTT
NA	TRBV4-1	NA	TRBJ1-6	CASSQVNFNSPLHF	TGCGCCAGCAGCCAGGTTAACTTTAATTCACCCCTCCACTTT
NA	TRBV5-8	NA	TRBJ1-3	CASSLTGNTIYF	TGTGCCAGCAGCTTGACTGGAAACACCATATATTTT
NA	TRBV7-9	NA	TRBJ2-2	CALERAYTGELFF	TGTGCTTTAGAACGGGCCTACACCGGGGAGCTGTTTTTT
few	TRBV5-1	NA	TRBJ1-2	CASSNLSRTGGYTF	TGCGCCAGCAGCAACCTGTCCCGGACGGGCGGCTACACCTTC
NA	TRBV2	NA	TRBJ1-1	CASSPRGTNTEAFF	TGTGCCAGCAGTCCCAGAGGGACGAACACTGAAGCTTTCTTT
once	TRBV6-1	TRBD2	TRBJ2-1	CASSSGGGLFNEQFF	TGTGCCAGCAGTTCAGGCGGGGGGCTGTTCAATGAGCAGTTCTTC
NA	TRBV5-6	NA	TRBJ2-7	CASSFQSPLLYEQYF	TGTGCCAGCAGCTTTCAGAGTCCTCTACTCTACGAGCAGTACTTC
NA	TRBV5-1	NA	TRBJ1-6	CASSLAFLGSPLHF	TGCGCCAGCAGCTTGGCTTTTCTCGGGTCACCCCTCCACTTT
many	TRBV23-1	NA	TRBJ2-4	CASTRTFLGKNIQYF	TGCGCCAGCACCAGGACTTTTCTGGGCAAAAACATTCAGTACTTC
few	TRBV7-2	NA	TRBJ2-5	CASSLMSGEETQYF	TGTGCCAGCAGCTTAATGTCGGGGGAAGAGACCCAGTACTTC
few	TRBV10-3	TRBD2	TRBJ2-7	CATAGTSGGTYEQYF	TGTGCCACAGCCGGGACTAGCGGGGGGACCTACGAGCAGTACTTC